The rows below give T cell receptor beta chains drawn from one sample of a study of CD8 T cells in Susac syndrome. TCRdb independently ran MiXCR on the immunoSEQ multiplex PCR reads; one entry per CDR3 protein. Of approximately 83,000 distinct CDR3 sequences listed, roughly 94% are singletons. What was sequenced was CD8+ T cells from PBMCs. The source is a human donor with Susac syndrome. Both conserved end residues are part of each CDR3. D genes are given only for firm matches. Some rows have no size entry. The others give once, few or many, or a class for an expanded clone.

TGTGCCAGCAGGAGGCCCTCCTACGAGCAGTACTTC	CASRRPSYEQYF	-	TRBV28	once	TRBJ2-7
TGTGCCAGCAGTTTCCTAGCGGGGGTTAGCACAGATACGCAGTATTTT	CASSFLAGVSTDTQYF	TRBD2	TRBV28	-	TRBJ2-3
TGCGCCAGCAGCCAGACGGGTGTTATGAACACTGAAGCTTTCTTT	CASSQTGVMNTEAFF	-	TRBV4-3	-	TRBJ1-1
TGCAGTGCTAGTGTCGAGGGACAGGGAGGCAATGAGCAGTTCTTC	CSASVEGQGGNEQFF	TRBD1	TRBV20-1	-	TRBJ2-1
TGTGCCAGCAGCCAAACTCCTAGAGACAATGAGCAGTTCTTC	CASSQTPRDNEQFF	-	TRBV3-1	-	TRBJ2-1
TGTGCCAGCAGCTTAGCGCGACAGGGCCGAACACGGGGGACTGAAGCTTTCTTT	CASSLARQGRTRGTEAFF	TRBD1	TRBV7-9	-	TRBJ1-1
TGCGCCAGCACTGACGGTCGACAGGACGAGCAGTACTTC	CASTDGRQDEQYF	-	TRBV5-1	once	TRBJ2-7
TGTGCCAGCAGCGTAGATCTATTATCGTACGAGCAGTACTTC	CASSVDLLSYEQYF	-	TRBV9	once	TRBJ2-7
TGTGCCACCAGTGAACTAGCGGGAGGGCCGGCAGATACGCAGTATTTT	CATSELAGGPADTQYF	TRBD2	TRBV24-1	-	TRBJ2-3
TGTGCCAGTAGTATTGTCCACCTCACCGGGGAGCTGTTTTTT	CASSIVHLTGELFF	-	TRBV19	-	TRBJ2-2
TGTGCCAGCAGCGCTACGGGACAGACTAATGAAAAACTGTTTTTT	CASSATGQTNEKLFF	TRBD1	TRBV9	-	TRBJ1-4
TGTGCCAGCTCACCAATGACAGGGTGGGAGGAAGAGACCCAGTACTTC	CASSPMTGWEEETQYF	-	TRBV18	-	TRBJ2-5
TGTGCCAGCAGCTCCTACAGGGACGTGCAGTACTTC	CASSSYRDVQYF	-	TRBV7-9	-	TRBJ2-7
TGTGCCAGCAGCTCCAGTGGGGATATGAACACTGAAGCTTTCTTT	CASSSSGDMNTEAFF	-	TRBV7-9	-	TRBJ1-1
TGTGCCAGTAGTATTATCCTGGGAAATGAGCAGTTCTTC	CASSIILGNEQFF	-	TRBV19	-	TRBJ2-1
TGTGCCAGCAGCTTCCTTCCCAACGGGAAGTTCTTC	CASSFLPNGKFF	-	TRBV7-9	-	TRBJ2-1
TGTGCCAGTAGTATGATCCTAGTTGGCGGGGAGCTGTTTTTT	CASSMILVGGELFF	-	TRBV19	-	TRBJ2-2
TGTGCCAGCAAACGGGGGCATGGGACAGATACGCAGTATTTT	CASKRGHGTDTQYF	-	TRBV3-1	-	TRBJ2-3
TGCGCCAGCAGCCAGGGGGGGGACTCAGCGTTGCAGTTCTTC	CASSQGGDSALQFF	TRBD2	TRBV4-3	-	TRBJ2-1
TGTGCCAGCTCACCACCCCAGGGTACCACTGAAGCTTTCTTT	CASSPPQGTTEAFF	-	TRBV18	-	TRBJ1-1
TGTGCCAGCAGCCGCGCCGCGGACCGACGATACGAGCAGTACTTC	CASSRAADRRYEQYF	-	TRBV13	-	TRBJ2-7
TGTGCCAGCAGCTTAGGTGGACAGCTCTCTGGAAACACCATATATTTT	CASSLGGQLSGNTIYF	-	TRBV13	-	TRBJ1-3
TGTGCCTGTACGGACGGGGACAACAATGAGCAGTTCTTC	CACTDGDNNEQFF	-	TRBV30	once	TRBJ2-1
TGTGCCAGCAGCGTAAGGGCCGGGGAGCTGTTTTTT	CASSVRAGELFF	-	TRBV9	-	TRBJ2-2
TGTGCCAGCAGCCAAGATGACGGGACAGAGTCCTACGAGCAGTACTTC	CASSQDDGTESYEQYF	TRBD1	TRBV4-2	-	TRBJ2-7
TGTGCCAGCAGTTACTGGAGCGGCAATCAGCCCCAGCATTTT	CASSYWSGNQPQHF	-	TRBV6-2/TRBV6-3	-	TRBJ1-5
TGTGCCATCAGTGCCTCCGGGACAGTCAACACTGAAGCTTTCTTT	CAISASGTVNTEAFF	TRBD1	TRBV10-3	-	TRBJ1-1
TGTGCCAGCAGTCCGGGACAGGGGCGAGAAAAACTGTTTTTT	CASSPGQGREKLFF	TRBD1	TRBV12-3/TRBV12-4	-	TRBJ1-4
TGTGCCAGTAGTACTAGCGGGAGCTCCTACGAGCAGTACTTC	CASSTSGSSYEQYF	TRBD2	TRBV19	once	TRBJ2-7
TGCGCCAGCAGCCCGACAGGGGGCGAAGCTTTCTTT	CASSPTGGEAFF	TRBD1	TRBV5-1	-	TRBJ1-1
TGCAGCGTTGAAGATGGGGGACCCCTGGGGACCCAGTACTTC	CSVEDGGPLGTQYF	-	TRBV29-1	-	TRBJ2-5
TGTGCCACTTCCACGGGGGGCTTCAACAATGAGCAGTTCTTC	CATSTGGFNNEQFF	-	TRBV27	few	TRBJ2-1
TGTGCCAGCAGTTACTCCAGGGGCTACGAGCAGTACTTC	CASSYSRGYEQYF	-	TRBV6-5	-	TRBJ2-7
TGTGCCAGCAGTTACGGGGCTGAAGCTTTCTTT	CASSYGAEAFF	-	TRBV6-5	-	TRBJ1-1
TGTGCCAGCTCACCTTTGGGGAGCTCCTACAATGAGCAGTTCTTC	CASSPLGSSYNEQFF	-	TRBV18	-	TRBJ2-1
TGTGCCAGCAGCCAGATGACTAGCGGGACTGGGGAGACCCAGTACTTC	CASSQMTSGTGETQYF	TRBD2	TRBV3-1	-	TRBJ2-5
TGTGCCTGGAGAGGGGGCGGGAAGTTAGGTGAGCAGTTCTTC	CAWRGGGKLGEQFF	-	TRBV30	-	TRBJ2-1
TGCGCCAGCAGCCAAGAAGAGGAGGATGGGTACGAGCAGTACTTC	CASSQEEEDGYEQYF	-	TRBV4-3	-	TRBJ2-7
TGTGCCAGTAGTATAACCGGGACGCAAGAGCAGTACTTC	CASSITGTQEQYF	-	TRBV19	-	TRBJ2-7
TGTGCCAGCAGTTTGGCGGGAGCGGGGGAAGAGACCCAGTACTTC	CASSLAGAGEETQYF	TRBD2	TRBV12-3/TRBV12-4	-	TRBJ2-5
TGTGCCAGCAGTGGGGGGGACAATGAGCAGTTCTTC	CASSGGDNEQFF	-	TRBV25-1	-	TRBJ2-1
TGTGCCAGCAGCCCGGGACAGGGCTCAGATACGCAGTATTTT	CASSPGQGSDTQYF	TRBD1	TRBV7-3	-	TRBJ2-3
TGCAGTGCTAACACGAATGATTGGGCTCACCAAGAGACCCAGTACTTC	CSANTNDWAHQETQYF	-	TRBV20-1	-	TRBJ2-5
TGTGCCAGCAGTGGAGGACTAGCGGGCTACGAGCAGTACTTC	CASSGGLAGYEQYF	TRBD2	TRBV12-3/TRBV12-4	-	TRBJ2-7
TGTGCCAGCAGCTTAGCAGGAGGGAGTACAGATGATGGCTACACCTTC	CASSLAGGSTDDGYTF	-	TRBV7-9	-	TRBJ1-2
TGTGCCTGGAGTGTACTTGGCGGGGAGCTGTTTTTT	CAWSVLGGELFF	-	TRBV30	-	TRBJ2-2
TGTGCCAGCAGCTCACGGGGGGGTCTTGGCTATGGCTACACCTTC	CASSSRGGLGYGYTF	-	TRBV6-5	-	TRBJ1-2
TGTGCCAGCAGTCCGTACTCCTACGAGCAGTACTTC	CASSPYSYEQYF	-	TRBV28	few	TRBJ2-7
TGTGCCAGCAGCGAGGGACAGGGGTCAGAAGCTTTCTTT	CASSEGQGSEAFF	TRBD1	TRBV9	-	TRBJ1-1
TGTGCCAGCAGCTTGGGGGGCACGGACAATTATGGCTACACCTTC	CASSLGGTDNYGYTF	-	TRBV5-6	-	TRBJ1-2
TGTGCCAGCACCGGGACAGATTACAATGAGCAGTTCTTC	CASTGTDYNEQFF	TRBD1	TRBV27	-	TRBJ2-1
TGTGCCAGCACTCCACTTGTGACAGGGGTTGAGCAGTTCTTC	CASTPLVTGVEQFF	TRBD1	TRBV5-8	-	TRBJ2-1
TGTGCCAGCAGCTTAGCGACAGGGGATCAGCCCCAGCATTTT	CASSLATGDQPQHF	TRBD1	TRBV7-9	-	TRBJ1-5